The clone carrying this T cell receptor beta chain was seen more than once but under ten times. Its antigen is still unknown. This sample was included in a study of vaccination and CD4 T cells after COVID-19. Study details: Control wells got either CEFX epitopes, HIV-1 Nef peptides, or no peptide at all.

The assay that was used to sequence DNA from cultured CD4+ T cells was the Oncomine TCR Beta short-read assay. After culture, CD4+ T cells served as the source for genomic DNA extraction. TCRdb used MiXCR to reprocess the PCR reads, holding one entry per CDR3 protein. The sample carries some 4,500 distinct CDR3 sequences, about a fifth recorded once. Germline assignment: CDR1 MNHEY and CDR2 SVGAGI. CDR3 length: 16 residues. Germline trimming cut 0 bases from V and 6 bases from J; bases unmatched to any gene: 4. Treatment denoted: roughly nine-day PBMC culture with coronavirus spike peptide pools or control peptides (ViraFEST assay). Before TCRs were sequenced, ViraFEST expanded antigen-specific T cells with peptide pools. Study outcomes and limitations: The median SARS-CoV-2-reactive clonotype number increased from about 20 to 38, without statistical significance.

The receptor was derived from a human donor who had recovered from COVID-19. The material sequenced was CD4+ T cells from blood, cultured in vitro, taken after SARS-CoV-2 vaccination. The V call is TRBV6-5, the J call TRBJ1-6, with 8 bases that match TRBD1. The CDR3 is CASSYSTGAANSPLHF. The CDR3 DNA reads TGTGCCAGCAGTTACTCGACAGGGGCCGCTAATTCACCCCTCCACTTT.